The 17 T cell receptor beta chains in this list originate from one sample, sequenced in a study of glioma-infiltrating T cells after dendritic cell vaccination. The time point here: after dendritic cell vaccination, including at tumor progression/relapse. TCRdb's copy holds only in-frame clones and misses some; the assay was immunoSEQ multiplex PCR. There are about 90,000 clones in the sample; roughly four fifths occur only once, and 6% to 7.5% lies in the top ten. The source was blood, collected after dendritic cell vaccination. The origin of the receptors is a human donor with glioblastoma.

Concerning this clone itself: Other nucleotide sequences from this sample produce the same CDR3. V is TRBV5-1 and J is TRBJ1-5, with TRBD1 as a possible D gene (5 bases). The CDR3 loop spans 15 amino acids. Trimming stripped 4 bases from V and 1 base from J, with 12 bases between. From germline, CDR1 is SGHRS and CDR2 YFSETQ. CDR3 in DNA: TGCGCCAGCAGCCTGGGCGGGGGAAGCAATCAGCCCCAGCATTTT. It codes for CASSLGGGSNQPQHF. Looking up the rest from reference TRBV5-1 and TRBJ1-5 gives the full variable domain: KAGVTQTPRYLIKTRGQQVTLSCSPISGHRSVSWYQQTPGQGLQFLFEYFSETQRNKGNFPGRFSGRQFSNSRSEMNVSTLELGDSALYLCASSLGGGSNQPQHFGDGTRLSIL.

The chain is built from TRBV7-6 and TRBJ1-2, with TRBD1 identical over 12 bases. Per the germline V gene, CDR1 is SGHVS and CDR2 is FNYEAQ. The CDR3 is 16 amino acids. V shed 0 bases, J shed 6 bases, and the junction held 5 bases outside the gene matches. CDR3 residues: CASSLALGTGGNGYTF. The DNA of the CDR3 is TGTGCCAGCAGCTTAGCCCTCGGGACAGGGGGCAATGGCTACACCTTC.

The chain is built from TRBV18 and TRBJ2-5; 9 bases are a match to TRBD1. Germline V lookup: CDR1 KGHSH, CDR2 LQKENI. Germline trimming cut 5 bases from V and 3 bases from J; bases unmatched to any gene: 7. The CDR3 covers 15 residues. The CDR3 sequence: CASSALRDREETQYF. CDR3 bases: TGTGCCAGCTCAGCCCTCCGGGACAGGGAAGAGACCCAGTACTTC. Variable domain in full (rest from reference TRBV18 and TRBJ2-5): NAGVMQNPRHLVRRRGQEARLRCSPMKGHSHVYWYRQLPEEGLKFMVYLQKENIIDESGMPKERFSAEFPKEGPSILRIQQVVRGDSAAYFCASSALRDREETQYFGPGTRLLVL.

The chain is built from TRBV11-1 and TRBJ2-5; 7 positions agree with TRBD2. Losses at the gene ends were 5 bases for V and 3 bases for J; bases not matched to a gene: 6. From germline, CDR1 is SGHAT and CDR2 FQDESV (reference sequence). There are 14 residues in the CDR3. The CDR3 reads CASSPGTKKETQYF. The CDR3 DNA is TGTGCCAGCAGCCCCGGGACTAAAAAAGAGACCCAGTACTTC. The whole variable domain, filled in from reference TRBV11-1 and TRBJ2-5, reads EAEVAQSPRYKITEKSQAVAFWCDPISGHATLYWYRQILGQGPELLVQFQDESVVDDSQLPKDRFSAERLKGVDSTLKIQPAELGDSAMYLCASSPGTKKETQYFGPGTRLLVL.

The chain combines TRBV13 with TRBJ1-1; TRBD1 matches at 7 bases. CDR3 length equals 16 residues. V gave up 5 bases and J gave up 5 bases; unmatched junction bases: 14. The germline CDR1 and CDR2 sequences are PRHDT and FYEKMQ (reference sequence). The CDR3 DNA reads as TGTGCCAGCAGCCTAATAATTCCGACAGGGAGAACTGAAGCTTTCTTT. Residues: CASSLIIPTGRTEAFF.

This clone was found many times. The chain employs TRBV6-1 and TRBJ1-1; 8 bases match TRBD1. The CDR3 is made up of 15 amino acids. From germline, CDR1 is MNHNS and CDR2 SASEGT. Trimming removed 6 bases from V and 1 base from J; junction bases left unmatched: 7. This CDR3 is CASRGGDRGNTEAFF. CDR3 nucleotides: TGTGCCAGCAGGGGAGGAGACAGGGGGAACACTGAAGCTTTCTTT.

This clone was picked up one time. V is TRBV13 and J is TRBJ2-7; the D gene is possibly TRBD1 (6 bases). CDR3 length equals 14 residues. V shed 0 bases and J shed 7 bases, with 13 bases lying between them. Germline V CDR1 and CDR2: PRHDT, FYEKMQ (reference sequence). The CDR3 loop reads CASSLGTGHKEQYF. CDR3 bases: TGTGCCAGCAGCTTAGGGACAGGTCATAAGGAGCAGTACTTC.

This clone was detected once. Here the CDR3 reads CAITLSLNTEAFF. In DNA form, the CDR3 reads TGTGCCATCACCCTATCATTGAACACTGAAGCTTTCTTT. The chain links TRBV10-3 to TRBJ1-1; D not certain. The germline V gene encodes CDR1 ENHRY and CDR2 SYGVKD. This CDR3 comprises 13 residues. V was pared by 7 bases and J by 0 bases, with 9 bases between.

This chain connects TRBV2 to TRBJ1-2; 9 nucleotides line up with TRBD1. V shed 4 bases, J shed 11 bases, and the junction held 11 bases outside the gene matches. This CDR3 has 14 residues. The V gene's germline CDR1 is SNHLY and CDR2 FYNNEI. CDR3 coding DNA: TGTGCCAGCAGTGCTCGGCCGGGACAGGGTAGTTACACCTTC. It codes for CASSARPGQGSYTF.

The gene calls are TRBV4-3 and TRBJ2-3; TRBD2 aligns across 8 bases. Germline V gene sequence: CDR1 LGHNA, CDR2 YSLEER. The length of the CDR3 is 17 residues. J gave up 6 bases and V 1 base, and 12 bases lay outside the gene matches. This CDR3 is CASSQVVISGEGDTQYF. The CDR3 DNA reads TGCGCCAGCAGCCAAGTTGTGATTAGCGGGGAGGGGGATACGCAGTATTTT.

The sample holds a few counts of this clone. The gene calls are TRBV5-4 and TRBJ1-4; TRBD1 agrees at 7 bases. This CDR3 is 14 amino acids long. Germline V gene data show CDR1 as SGHNT and CDR2 as YYREEE (reference sequence). J lost 5 bases, V lost 1 base, and 2 bases had no gene match. The DNA of the CDR3 is TGTGCCAGCAGCTTGAAACAGGGGAATGAAAAACTGTTTTTT. Residues: CASSLKQGNEKLFF.

The V call is TRBV6-1, the J call TRBJ2-7, with 9 bases identical to TRBD1. From germline, CDR1 is MNHNS and CDR2 SASEGT. With 7 bases clipped from V and 4 bases from J, the junction kept 5 bases outside the gene matches. CDR3 length: 13 amino acids. Written as DNA, the CDR3 is TGTGCCAGCAATCCGGGACAGGGTTACGAGCAGTACTTC. It encodes CASNPGQGYEQYF.

V is TRBV18 and J is TRBJ1-2, with a weak D call TRBD1 (5 bases). Germline loops: CDR1 KGHSH, CDR2 LQKENI. V was cut by 1 base and J by 4 bases, with 10 bases left in between. The CDR3 sequence is 14 residues long. The chain's CDR3 is CASSPRRETYGYTF. Written as DNA, the CDR3 is TGTGCCAGCTCACCACGCAGGGAAACCTATGGCTACACCTTC.

This clone was counted between two and nine times. The chain joins TRBV5-1 to TRBJ2-1; the match to TRBD2 covers 11 bases. Germline CDR1 SGHRS, CDR2 YFSETQ. The CDR3 has 15 residues. Trimming cost V 5 bases and J 7 bases; bases outside gene matches: 8. CDR3 in amino acids: CASRYLAGGGNEQFF. The CDR3 nucleotides are TGCGCCAGCAGATACCTAGCGGGGGGAGGAAATGAGCAGTTCTTC.

This clone was observed a few times. This sequence joins TRBV6-1 and TRBJ1-6; 9 positions match TRBD1. Germline loops: CDR1 MNHNS, CDR2 SASEGT. This CDR3 has 15 residues. The ends lost 4 bases at V and 6 bases at J; junction bases unmatched: 4. The CDR3 is CASSGTGGSNSPLHF. The DNA of the CDR3 is TGTGCCAGCAGTGGTACAGGGGGCTCTAATTCACCCCTCCACTTT.

This clone has only a few counts. The rearrangement uses TRBV5-1 and TRBJ1-3; D ambiguous. Trimming shortened V by 1 base and J by 4 bases, and 9 bases separated the two germline ends. Per the germline V gene, CDR1 is SGHRS and CDR2 is YFSETQ. The CDR3 is 14 amino acids. The CDR3 protein is CASSLPSDGNTIYF. CDR3 nucleotides: TGCGCCAGCAGCTTGCCCAGCGACGGAAACACCATATATTTT. Variable domain in full (rest from reference TRBV5-1 and TRBJ1-3): KAGVTQTPRYLIKTRGQQVTLSCSPISGHRSVSWYQQTPGQGLQFLFEYFSETQRNKGNFPGRFSGRQFSNSRSEMNVSTLELGDSALYLCASSLPSDGNTIYFGEGSWLTVV.

In its sample, this clone was seen once. The rearrangement uses TRBV4-1 and TRBJ1-6; TRBD1 matches 7 bases. Germline V CDR1 and CDR2: MGHRA, YSYEKL. This CDR3 spans 15 amino acids. The junction had 8 bases not matched to a gene; V was cut back by 4 bases and J by 8 bases. CDR3 nucleotide sequence: TGCGCCAGCAGCCTTCGACAGGGCCCAGATTCACCCCTCCACTTT. It encodes CASSLRQGPDSPLHF.